One sample yielded the 32 T cell receptor beta chains listed below, sequenced in a study of T cells in Graves' hyperthyroidism and ophthalmopathy. Amplified TCR beta CDR3 regions came from RNA transcripts. A set of HTBI primers served as the primers for a first-round RT-PCR of the TCR CDR3. TCRdb re-derived calls from the multiplex PCR reads in MiXCR, one entry per CDR3 protein. This table holds hundreds of thousands of distinct CDR3 sequences, approximately 15% found once. The sample was blood. These receptors all stem from a woman in her thirties or forties with Graves' ophthalmopathy.

This clonotype has ten or more counts. The V call is TRBV12-3 or TRBV12-4, the J call TRBJ2-7; D tentatively fits TRBD1 or TRBD2 (5 bases each). The ends were cut back, 4 bases at V and 0 bases at J, with 7 bases in the middle. CDR3 length: 13 amino acids. As DNA, the CDR3 is TGTGCCAGCAGTTGGGACCTCTCCTACGAGCAGTACTTC. This gives the protein CASSWDLSYEQYF.

Many counts were recorded for this clonotype. This rearrangement joins TRBV25-1 to TRBJ1-2, with 9 bases lining up with TRBD1. Germline loops: CDR1 MGHDK, CDR2 SYGVNS. The V and J ends lost 3 bases and 6 bases, in that order; junction bases with no gene match: 8. The CDR3 has 15 amino acids. CDR3 amino acids: CASSDPPGQGNGYTF. CDR3 bases: TGTGCCAGCAGTGATCCACCGGGACAGGGAAATGGCTACACCTTC.

This clonotype was picked up a small number of times. The V call is TRBV7-8, the J call TRBJ2-7, with TRBD2 identical over 8 bases. This CDR3 contains 16 residues. The ends lost 4 bases at V and 5 bases at J; junction bases unmatched: 13. Germline V gives CDR1 SGHVS, CDR2 FQNEAQ. The CDR3 reads CASSSVTRTSPHEQYF. The CDR3 DNA sequence: TGTGCCAGCAGCTCAGTGACGAGGACTAGCCCCCACGAGCAGTACTTC.

There are many counts of this clonotype. This chain links TRBV10-3 with TRBJ1-1; tentatively, D is TRBD1 (6 bases). Looked up from germline, CDR1 is ENHRY and CDR2 is SYGVKD. V lost 10 bases to trimming and J lost 3 bases, with 12 bases between them. The CDR3 has 12 amino acids. CDR3 residues: CATGRGDTEAFF. CDR3 coding DNA: TGTGCCACCGGGAGGGGGGACACTGAAGCTTTCTTT.

V and J are TRBV20-1 and TRBJ2-1, with 7 bases identical to TRBD1. This CDR3 spans 15 amino acids. Germline V gene data show CDR1 as DFQATT and CDR2 as SNEGSKA (reference sequence). Trimming cost V 1 base and J 3 bases; bases outside gene matches: 6. In DNA form, the CDR3 reads TGCAGTGCTAGAGGAATGACAGGGTTCTACAATGAGCAGTTCTTC. It yields the protein CSARGMTGFYNEQFF.

This clonotype was observed at least ten times. The rearrangement links TRBV28 to TRBJ2-5; no clear D. The V end was cut by 4 bases, the J end by 1 base, with 10 bases between. Germline V gene lookup returns CDR1 MDHEN and CDR2 SYDVKM. The CDR3 spans 14 residues. The CDR3 coding sequence is TGTGCCAGCAGTTCTTTCGGCTTCCAAGAGACCCAGTACTTC. Translated, it gives CASSSFGFQETQYF. The full variable domain, its missing parts supplied by reference TRBV28 and TRBJ2-5, is DVKVTQSSRYLVKRTGEKVFLECVQDMDHENMFWYRQDPGLGLRLIYFSYDVKMKEKGDIPEGYSVSREKKERFSLILESASTNQTSMYLCASSSFGFQETQYFGPGTRLLVL.

There are many counts of this clonotype. This sequence may be a read error, since a much larger clone differs from it by one base. The chain carries TRBV27 and TRBJ1-1, with D uncertain. From germline, CDR1 is MNHEY and CDR2 SMNVEV (reference sequence). V lost 7 bases to trimming and J lost 0 bases, with 6 bases between them. CDR3 size: 12 residues. The CDR3 loop reads CASIELNTEAFF. Here the CDR3 DNA reads TGTGCCAGCATAGAGCTGAACACTGAAGCTTTCTTT.

This clonotype came up a few times. V gene TRBV15 combines with J gene TRBJ2-3; 11 nucleotides align to TRBD2. Germline CDR1 and CDR2: LNHNV and YYDKDF (reference sequence). CDR3 size: 17 residues. With 0 bases clipped from V and 6 bases from J, the junction kept 8 bases outside the gene matches. The CDR3 DNA reads TGTGCCACCAGCAGAGAGATAACTAGCGGGAGAGGGGATACGCAGTATTTT. It yields the protein CATSREITSGRGDTQYF.

This clonotype turned up a few times. This rearrangement joins TRBV6-2 or TRBV6-3 to TRBJ2-2, with 10 bases matching TRBD2. The V and J ends lost 6 bases and 5 bases, in that order; junction bases with no gene match: 6. This CDR3 has 15 residues. CDR1 MNHEY and CDR2 SVGEGT come from the germline V gene. The CDR3 DNA reads as TGTGCCAGCAGCCCTACTAGCGGGAAGACCGGGGAGCTGTTTTTT. This translates into CASSPTSGKTGELFF.

This clonotype has a count of ten or more. The final CDR3 position lacks the conserved phenylalanine or tryptophan, pointing to a likely read error. The V call is TRBV12-3 or TRBV12-4, the J call TRBJ1-2; 8 nucleotides agree with TRBD1. The junction had 9 bases not matched to a gene; V was cut back by 5 bases and J by 7 bases. This CDR3 contains 14 residues. The CDR3 loop is CASSTYRGMGGYTS. CDR3 sequence (DNA): TGTGCCAGCAGTACCTACAGGGGGATGGGTGGCTACACCTCC.

This clonotype was detected ten times or more. The chain uses TRBV29-1 and TRBJ1-2; 11 nucleotides match TRBD1. Germline lookup yields CDR1 SQVTM and CDR2 ANQGSEA. The CDR3 runs to 13 residues. V trimming: 7 bases; J trimming: 3 bases; junction bases outside the gene matches: 4. The CDR3 nucleotides read TGCAGCGGTAGGACAGGGGGCGACTATGGCTACACCTTC. Translating it yields CSGRTGGDYGYTF.

This clonotype was seen ten or more times. J is TRBJ2-5 and V is TRBV12-3 or TRBV12-4; D gene uncertain. The CDR3 loop spans 14 amino acids. The V end was cut by 2 bases, the J end by 0 bases, with 7 bases between. The CDR3 nucleotides read TGTGCCAGCAGTTTATCGGATTACCAAGAGACCCAGTACTTC. It is translated as CASSLSDYQETQYF.

In this sample, this clonotype turned up many times. This chain uses TRBV12-3 or TRBV12-4 with TRBJ2-1, with D maybe TRBD2 (6 bases). The CDR3 totals 16 residues. V was trimmed by 7 bases and J by 0 bases, leaving 16 bases between them. CDR3 bases: TGTGCCAGCACCCCCCTAGCGAGACGCTCCTACAATGAGCAGTTCTTC. Protein: CASTPLARRSYNEQFF.

The table lists this clonotype with many counts. The chain combines TRBV27 with TRBJ2-3, with no clear D. Germline V gene sequence: CDR1 MNHEY, CDR2 SMNVEV (reference sequence). This CDR3 is 14 amino acids long. V was trimmed by 6 bases and J by 0 bases, leaving 10 bases between them. CDR3 sequence reads: CASSPRLSTDTQYF. CDR3 nucleotide sequence: TGTGCCAGCAGCCCCAGGCTTAGCACAGATACGCAGTATTTT.

This clonotype was detected ten times or more. This sequence joins TRBV5-1 and TRBJ1-2, with D perhaps TRBD1 (5 bases). Germline assignment: CDR1 SGHRS and CDR2 YFSETQ. CDR3 length equals 12 residues. Trimming took 0 bases from V and 8 from J, leaving 8 bases between them. The CDR3 spells CASSLEGTGYTF. DNA for the CDR3: TGCGCCAGCAGCTTGGAAGGGACGGGCTACACCTTC.

At least ten counts were recorded for this clonotype. This sequence joins TRBV20-1 and TRBJ2-7; 7 positions match TRBD2. V was clipped by 3 bases and J by 3 bases; unmatched bases: 8. The germline gives CDR1 DFQATT, CDR2 SNEGSKA (reference sequence). The CDR3 loop spans 14 amino acids. In DNA form, the CDR3 reads TGCAGTGCTAGCAGGCTAGCGGAGAGCTACGAGCAGTACTTC. This codes for CSASRLAESYEQYF.

This clonotype was found a few times. V and J are TRBV15 and TRBJ2-7; D is perhaps TRBD2 (5 bases). CDR3 size: 13 residues. Germline lookup yields CDR1 LNHNV and CDR2 YYDKDF (reference sequence). With 9 bases removed from V and 5 bases from J, the gap between germline ends came to 17 bases. CDR3: CATTRTLGNEQYF. The DNA of the CDR3 is TGTGCCACGACCCGGACCCTCGGGAACGAGCAGTACTTC.

Ten or more counts support this clonotype. The chain uses TRBV2 and TRBJ2-7, with D uncertain. The CDR3 runs to 14 residues. Germline CDR1 is SNHLY and CDR2 is FYNNEI. Trimming took off 6 bases at V and 5 bases at J, with 17 bases between the two ends. For the CDR3, the DNA is TGTGCCAGCAGCGACCCTAGATACCGTCACGAGCAGTACTTC. The encoded protein is CASSDPRYRHEQYF.

In its sample, this clonotype was seen many times. The V call is TRBV12-3 or TRBV12-4, the J call TRBJ1-5, with D possibly being TRBD1 (6 bases). Trimming left V 2 bases short and J 2 bases short, with 10 bases between. The CDR3 has 15 residues. The DNA for the CDR3 is TGTGCCAGCAGTTTATGGGGGGGCGGCAATCAGCCCCAGCATTTT. It is translated as CASSLWGGGNQPQHF.

This clonotype was observed many times. The rearrangement uses TRBV28 and TRBJ1-5, with a tentative D call TRBD1 (5 bases). This CDR3 is built from 13 residues. Germline loops: CDR1 MDHEN, CDR2 SYDVKM. The V end was cut by 4 bases, the J end by 8 bases, with 12 bases between. CDR3 region: CASSWGGREPQHF. The CDR3 DNA follows: TGTGCCAGCAGTTGGGGGGGGAGAGAGCCCCAGCATTTT.

This clonotype was observed at least ten times. V and J are TRBV30 and TRBJ1-2; D call uncertain. V was clipped by 6 bases and J by 7 bases, with 9 bases between them. The CDR3 runs 10 residues. Germline V gene data show CDR1 as GTSNPN and CDR2 as SVGIG (reference sequence). As DNA, the CDR3 is TGTGCCTGTAATGCGGGTGGCTACACCTTC. It is translated as CACNAGGYTF.

This clonotype was detected many times. This sequence joins TRBV7-8 and TRBJ2-7; 8 bases are shared with TRBD2. Germline V gene sequence: CDR1 SGHVS, CDR2 FQNEAQ. The CDR3 sequence is 15 residues long. J lost 0 bases, V lost 4 bases, and 5 bases had no gene match. CDR3 coding DNA: TGTGCCAGCAGCTCCCCCGGGACTAGCTCCTACGAGCAGTACTTC. It specifies CASSSPGTSSYEQYF.

There are many counts of this clonotype. This chain uses TRBV6-5 with TRBJ2-7; the match to TRBD1 covers 11 bases. After removal of 5 bases from V and 2 bases from J, the junction contained 5 bases not matched to a gene. Per the germline V gene, CDR1 is MNHEY and CDR2 is SVGAGI. The CDR3 covers 15 residues. The CDR3 nucleotides are TGTGCCAGCAGTCGAGGGACAGGGGGTGCCTACGAGCAGTACTTC. Amino acid sequence: CASSRGTGGAYEQYF.

This clonotype was recorded many times. The chain couples TRBV6-5 to TRBJ1-1; D is undetermined. In germline, CDR1 is MNHEY, CDR2 SVGAGI. The CDR3 contains 14 residues. The germline V and J ends were trimmed by 4 bases and 1 base, with 10 bases remaining between them. This CDR3 is CASSFGKANTEAFF. CDR3 in DNA: TGTGCCAGCAGTTTCGGGAAAGCGAACACTGAAGCTTTCTTT.

At least ten counts were recorded for this clonotype. V is TRBV2 and J is TRBJ1-5; D is unclear. Germline V lookup: CDR1 SNHLY, CDR2 FYNNEI. CDR3 length: 13 amino acids. V was pared by 1 base and J by 3 bases, with 4 bases between. The CDR3 is CASSEDNNQPQHF. The CDR3 DNA reads as TGTGCCAGCAGTGAAGATAACAATCAGCCCCAGCATTTT.

The chain combines TRBV30 with TRBJ2-4, with D possibly TRBD2 on 5 matching bases. The germline V gene has CDR1 GTSNPN and CDR2 SVGIG (reference sequence). The CDR3 contains 15 residues. This chain's CDR3 is CAQEWSGEKGNIQYF. The CDR3 DNA sequence: TGTGCTCAGGAATGGAGCGGAGAAAAAGGAAACATTCAGTACTTC. The whole variable domain, remainder taken from reference TRBV30 and TRBJ2-4, is SQTIHQWPATLVQPVGSPLSLECTVEGTSNPNLYWYRQAAGRGLQLLFYSVGIGQISSEVPQNLSASRPQDRQFILSSKKLLLSDSGFYLCAQEWSGEKGNIQYFGAGTRLSVL.

V is TRBV11-2 and J is TRBJ1-1; possibly TRBD1 for D (5 bases). Per the germline V gene, CDR1 is SGHAT and CDR2 is FQNNGV. With 6 bases removed from V and 1 base from J, the gap between germline ends came to 12 bases. The CDR3 is 14 amino acids. CDR3 residues: CASSFRAPNTEAFF. The CDR3 DNA is TGTGCCAGCAGTTTCAGGGCCCCGAACACTGAAGCTTTCTTT.

The sample holds many counts of this clonotype. This CDR3 reads CAWTVGTAYEQYF. In nucleotides, the CDR3 is TGTGCCTGGACCGTAGGGACAGCCTACGAGCAGTACTTC. The rearrangement links TRBV30 to TRBJ2-7; TRBD1 matches at 7 bases. V trimming: 4 bases; J trimming: 2 bases; junction bases outside the gene matches: 5. Germline V gives CDR1 GTSNPN, CDR2 SVGIG (reference sequence). The CDR3 is 13 amino acids.

V gene TRBV6-2 or TRBV6-3 combines with J gene TRBJ2-2; D remains ambiguous. The CDR3 has 13 residues. CDR1 is MNHEY and CDR2 is SVGEGT in the germline V gene. V lost 5 bases and J lost 4, with 8 bases in between. In DNA form, the CDR3 reads TGTGCCAGCAGTCCAGTGCTCACCGGGGAGCTGTTTTTT. Translation: CASSPVLTGELFF.

Many counts were recorded for this clonotype. The chain carries TRBV2 and TRBJ2-4, with D uncertain. The CDR3 contains 12 residues. Germline CDR1 SNHLY, CDR2 FYNNEI. The V end was cut by 6 bases, the J end by 5 bases, with 8 bases between. CDR3: CASSLPQNIQYF. Written as DNA, the CDR3 is TGTGCCAGCAGCCTCCCACAAAACATTCAGTACTTC.

In this sample, this clonotype turned up many times. In nucleotides, the CDR3 is TGTGCCAGCAGTGCCCGGGGACTAGCGGGAGCCTACGAGCAGTACTTC. Translated, it gives CASSARGLAGAYEQYF. The rearrangement links TRBV27 to TRBJ2-7, with 14 positions matching TRBD2. CDR3 size: 16 residues. The trim removed 5 bases at V and 2 bases at J, leaving 5 bases unmatched. Germline CDR1 MNHEY, CDR2 SMNVEV (reference sequence).

There are many counts of this clonotype. The chain is built from TRBV19 and TRBJ1-5; 8 bases align to TRBD1. V lost 3 bases and J lost 0; bases outside the gene matches: 4. The CDR3 has 16 amino acids. The germline V gene encodes CDR1 LNHDA and CDR2 SQIVND (reference sequence). DNA for the CDR3: TGTGCCAGTAGTATCCCCGGACAGGGTAGCAATCAGCCCCAGCATTTT. This gives the protein CASSIPGQGSNQPQHF.